This T cell receptor (beta chain) was documented in a study of response to subunit inactivated influenza vaccine. There are many counts of this clonotype. This CDR3 spans 14 amino acids. Trimming took off 0 bases at V and 4 bases at J, with 7 bases between the two ends. Germline CDR1 SGHRS, CDR2 YFSETQ. TCRdb processed the RT-PCR reads anew with MiXCR; each CDR3 protein has one entry. The sample consists of about 570,000 distinct CDR3 sequences, about 11% of them appearing once. The sample was also linked to a second study, of T cells expressing NK-cell markers. As reported in that work: Production of TCR beta cDNA relied on 5'RACE template switching with UMIs. Sorted CD3+CD56+NKG2C+, CD3+CD56+NKG2C- and CD3+CD56-NKG2C+ T cells supplied TCR beta repertoires. In four donors, dominant clonotypes made up about 25-60.1% of CD3+CD56-NKG2C+ cells. It was still unclear whether expanded NKG2C+ T cell clones were HCMV specific.

The TCR originated in a man aged 45-65 years who received an inactivated influenza vaccine. The chain joins TRBV5-1 to TRBJ1-4; the D is unclear. Sequenced here: PBMCs from blood, sampled on the day of vaccination. The CDR3, as DNA: TGCGCCAGCAGCTTGGGAGACGTTAATGAAAAACTGTTTTTT. Translating gives CASSLGDVNEKLFF.